The 17 T cell receptor beta chains listed next were all sequenced from one sample in a study of blood T cell repertoires in COVID-19. Using immunoSEQ multiplex PCR, the repertoire was profiled, and TCRdb retains in-frame clones only, with some absent. In the table there are 70,000 to 80,000 clones, approximately 80% of which are singletons. Sequencing input: peripheral blood. These TCRs come from a man between 45 and 60 years old with acute or convalescent COVID-19.

This clone came up once. The chain uses TRBV7-2 and TRBJ1-6; 8 positions match TRBD1. The V gene end was trimmed by 1 base and the J gene end by 7 bases; junction bases not matched to a gene: 3. The CDR3 covers 15 residues. In germline, CDR1 is SGHTA, CDR2 FQGNSA. The CDR3 coding sequence is TGTGCCAGCAGCTTAGACAGGGGGAAGAATTCACCCCTCCACTTT. This translates into CASSLDRGKNSPLHF.

The chain recombines TRBV4-1 with TRBJ1-1; the D is unclear. The CDR3 totals 15 residues. Germline V gene sequence: CDR1 MGHRA, CDR2 YSYEKL. Trimming removed 0 bases at V and 4 bases at J, with 12 bases between. For the CDR3, the DNA is TGCGCCAGCAGCCAAGATCAAGGATGGAGCACTGAAGCTTTCTTT. Translated: CASSQDQGWSTEAFF.

V usage is TRBV11-2 and J usage is TRBJ2-2; maybe TRBD1 (6 bases). Trimming removed 6 bases from V and 4 bases from J, with 15 bases in between. The CDR3 covers 15 residues. CDR1 SGHAT and CDR2 FQNNGV come from the germline V gene. The DNA for the CDR3 is TGTGCCAGCAGGTCCGGGACAAGGAGCACCGGGGAGCTGTTTTTT. Translated, it gives CASRSGTRSTGELFF.

This clone has only one observation. This chain connects TRBV9 to TRBJ1-4; possibly TRBD1 for D (6 bases). V lost 4 bases to trimming and J lost 2 bases, with 9 bases between them. The germline CDR1 and CDR2 sequences are SGDLS and YYNGEE. This CDR3 contains 14 residues. The CDR3 DNA is TGTGCCAGCAGCCGTACAGGGACTAATGAAAAACTGTTTTTT. Its protein product is CASSRTGTNEKLFF.

The J gene is TRBJ2-1, the V gene TRBV6-5; perhaps TRBD2 as D (6 bases). V gave up 7 bases and J gave up 5 bases, with 6 bases separating them. The CDR3 length is 11 residues. CDR1 is MNHEY and CDR2 is SVGAGI in the germline V gene. For the CDR3, the DNA is TGTGCCAGCACGGGAGACAATGAGCAGTTCTTC. Translating it yields CASTGDNEQFF.

This clone came up a few times. The rearrangement links TRBV19 to TRBJ2-7; D is uncertain. Trimming cost V 1 base and J 3 bases, with 4 bases left between them. Germline V gene data show CDR1 as LNHDA and CDR2 as SQIVND (reference sequence). The CDR3 runs 12 residues. As DNA, the CDR3 is TGTGCCAGTAGTATAGGACACTACGAGCAGTACTTC. Its translation is CASSIGHYEQYF.

The V gene is TRBV7-3, the J gene TRBJ2-5; no reliable D call. This CDR3 is built from 13 residues. Germline V gene data show CDR1 as SGHTA and CDR2 as FQGTGA. Deletions cut 1 base from V and 5 bases from J, with 8 bases between. The CDR3 sequence is CASSLIYSETQYF. DNA of the CDR3: TGTGCCAGCAGCTTAATATACTCCGAGACCCAGTACTTC.

The chain employs TRBV11-2 and TRBJ2-3; no firm D call. Germline CDR1 is SGHAT and CDR2 is FQNNGV. The CDR3 is 17 amino acids. V was cut by 2 bases and J by 1 base, with 16 bases left in between. The CDR3 region is CASSLHWASLGTDTQYF. CDR3 bases: TGTGCCAGCAGCTTACATTGGGCGTCCCTCGGCACAGATACGCAGTATTTT.

The chain is built from TRBV2 and TRBJ1-5; D unresolved. CDR1 and CDR2 from the germline V gene are SNHLY and FYNNEI. V lost 7 bases and J 4 bases, leaving 11 bases between the germline ends. CDR3 size: 13 residues. DNA for the CDR3: TGTGCCAGCATAAGGGAGTGGAATCAGCCCCAGCATTTT. Its translation is CASIREWNQPQHF.

The rearrangement links TRBV24-1 to TRBJ1-5, with D uncertain. In germline, CDR1 is KGHDR, CDR2 SFDVKD. The CDR3 is made up of 15 amino acids. The V and J ends lost 7 bases and 2 bases respectively, with 14 bases between them. CDR3 in DNA: TGTGCCACCAGAAAAATTTTTCGTGGCAATCAGCCCCAGCATTTT. Translating gives CATRKIFRGNQPQHF.

This chain uses TRBV6-2 or TRBV6-3 with TRBJ1-2; D unresolved. The germline V and J ends were trimmed by 6 bases and 13 bases, with 15 bases remaining between them. The CDR3 totals 11 residues. CDR1 MNHEY and CDR2 SVGEGT come from the germline V gene. The DNA of the CDR3 is TGTGCCAGCAGCGCCGGTCCCTCAGGCACCTTC. Translating gives CASSAGPSGTF.

The chain carries TRBV4-3 and TRBJ2-1; TRBD1 agrees at 8 bases. The trim removed 1 base at V and 10 bases at J, leaving 6 bases unmatched. This CDR3 contains 14 residues. CDR1 and CDR2 from the germline V gene are LGHNA and YSLEER. The CDR3 here is CASSQGTGRYEQFF. DNA of the CDR3: TGCGCCAGCAGCCAAGGGACAGGGCGGTACGAGCAGTTCTTC.

This clone appeared a single time. V usage is TRBV7-9 and J usage is TRBJ1-2; TRBD1 matches at 11 bases. Germline lookup yields CDR1 SEHNR and CDR2 FQNEAQ (reference sequence). This CDR3 region has 17 residues. J lost 7 bases, V lost 6 bases, and 16 bases had no gene match. CDR3 nucleotide sequence: TGTGCCAGCAGTCGCAACTGGTGGGACAGGGGGGAGACTGGCTACACCTTC. Residues: CASSRNWWDRGETGYTF.

The chain uses TRBV5-4 and TRBJ2-3, with 7 bases matching TRBD1. Germline assignment: CDR1 SGHNT and CDR2 YYREEE (reference sequence). The CDR3 spans 15 residues. V lost 2 bases and J lost 0; bases outside the gene matches: 3. CDR3 in amino acids: CASSLGTDSTDTQYF. CDR3 bases: TGTGCCAGCAGCTTAGGGACAGATAGCACAGATACGCAGTATTTT.

The rearrangement joins TRBV5-4 to TRBJ2-1; 14 bases align to TRBD2. CDR1 and CDR2 from the germline V gene are SGHNT and YYREEE (reference sequence). J gave up 5 bases and V 3 bases, and 4 bases lay outside the gene matches. The CDR3 runs to 16 residues. The CDR3 DNA is TGTGCCAGCAGCTCGGGACTAGCGGGGGCCGACAATGAGCAGTTCTTC. Encoded protein: CASSSGLAGADNEQFF.

This chain uses TRBV19 with TRBJ1-3; unclear D gene. Germline V gene sequence: CDR1 LNHDA, CDR2 SQIVND (reference sequence). V lost 6 bases and J 1 base, leaving 7 bases between the germline ends. The CDR3 is made up of 13 amino acids. In DNA, the CDR3 is TGTGCCAGTAGCACAGTTTCTGGAAACACCATATATTTT. It translates to CASSTVSGNTIYF.

This clone has only a few counts. This rearrangement joins TRBV3-1 (or the pseudogene TRBV3-2) to TRBJ1-4; the D gene is possibly TRBD1 (6 bases). Trimming stripped 7 bases from V and 3 bases from J, with 15 bases between. CDR3 size: 15 residues. The germline gives CDR1 LGHDT, CDR2 YNNKEL (reference sequence). The CDR3 bases are TGTGCCAGCAAGACGGGGGGGGCGGCTAATGAAAAACTGTTTTTT. Protein product: CASKTGGAANEKLFF.